This TCR beta chain was profiled in a study of early T cells in non-severe SARS-CoV-2 infection. Overall study context: Sequencing was performed on bulk RNA from unsorted whole blood, leaving chains unpaired.

The germline V gene has CDR1 SQVTM and CDR2 ANQGSEA. V was pared by 3 bases and J by 1 base, with 7 bases between. The CDR3 totals 13 residues. The TCR library protocol attached unique molecular identifiers to the individual cDNA molecules. TCRdb processed the 5' RACE reads anew with MiXCR; each CDR3 protein has one entry. This sample yields 55,000 to 80,000 distinct CDR3 sequences, of which under 14% are seen a single time; about 4.1% belongs to the top ten. Overall study findings and caveats: The VDJdb matching leaned toward anti-spike CD8 responses and overlooked private and CD4 specificities.

This clonotype was found a few times. Its target is not known. This sequence was found in an adult who was a healthcare worker with PCR-confirmed SARS-CoV-2 infection or an uninfected control (not recorded which). The sequenced sample was whole blood. The chain uses TRBV29-1 and TRBJ1-3, with D unresolved. In DNA form, the CDR3 reads TGCAGCGTTGAGGTCGGTTCTGGAAACACCATATATTTT. Translated, it gives CSVEVGSGNTIYF. Combining the CDR3 with reference TRBV29-1 and TRBJ1-3 gives the whole variable domain SAVISQKPSRDICQRGTSLTIQCQVDSQVTMMFWYRQQPGQSLTLIATANQGSEATYESGFVIDKFPISRPNLTFSTLTVSNMSPEDSSIYLCSVEVGSGNTIYFGEGSWLTVV.